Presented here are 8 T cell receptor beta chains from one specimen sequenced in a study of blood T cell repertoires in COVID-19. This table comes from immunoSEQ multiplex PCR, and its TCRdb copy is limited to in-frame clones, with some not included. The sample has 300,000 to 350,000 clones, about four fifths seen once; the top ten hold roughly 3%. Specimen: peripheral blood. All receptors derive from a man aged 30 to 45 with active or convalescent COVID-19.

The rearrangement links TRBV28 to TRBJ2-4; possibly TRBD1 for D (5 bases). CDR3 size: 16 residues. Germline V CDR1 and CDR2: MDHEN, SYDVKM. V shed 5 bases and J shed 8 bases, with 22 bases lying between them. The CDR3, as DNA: TGTGCCAGCAGTCTAGAAAGGGTTAGGCTAGGGGACATTCAGTACTTC. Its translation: CASSLERVRLGDIQYF.

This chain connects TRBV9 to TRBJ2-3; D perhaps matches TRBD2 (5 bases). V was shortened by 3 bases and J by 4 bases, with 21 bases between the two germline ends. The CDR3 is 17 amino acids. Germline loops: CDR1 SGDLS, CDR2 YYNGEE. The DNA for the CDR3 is TGTGCCAGCAGCGCGGGTCCCGGAGGAAGGTTGGCAGATACGCAGTATTTT. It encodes CASSAGPGGRLADTQYF.

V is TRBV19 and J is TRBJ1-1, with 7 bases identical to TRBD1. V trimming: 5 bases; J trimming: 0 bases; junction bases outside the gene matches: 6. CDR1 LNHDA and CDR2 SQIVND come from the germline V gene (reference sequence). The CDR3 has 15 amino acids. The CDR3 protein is CASSSRDRLNTEAFF. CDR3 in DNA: TGTGCCAGTAGTTCCAGGGACAGATTGAACACTGAAGCTTTCTTT.

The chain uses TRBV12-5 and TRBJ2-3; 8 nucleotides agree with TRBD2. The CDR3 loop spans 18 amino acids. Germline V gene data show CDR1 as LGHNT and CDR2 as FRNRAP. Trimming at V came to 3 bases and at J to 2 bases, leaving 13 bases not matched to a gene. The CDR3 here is CASGLTSSGRWITDTQYF. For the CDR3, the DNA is TGTGCTAGTGGTTTAACCAGCAGCGGGAGATGGATCACAGATACGCAGTATTTT.

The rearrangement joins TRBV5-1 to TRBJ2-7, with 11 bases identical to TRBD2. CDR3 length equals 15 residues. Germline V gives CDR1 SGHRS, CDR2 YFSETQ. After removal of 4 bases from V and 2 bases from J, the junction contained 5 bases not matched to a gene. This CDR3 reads CASSPPGLAAYEQYF. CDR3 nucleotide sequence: TGCGCCAGCAGCCCACCGGGACTAGCGGCCTACGAGCAGTACTTC.

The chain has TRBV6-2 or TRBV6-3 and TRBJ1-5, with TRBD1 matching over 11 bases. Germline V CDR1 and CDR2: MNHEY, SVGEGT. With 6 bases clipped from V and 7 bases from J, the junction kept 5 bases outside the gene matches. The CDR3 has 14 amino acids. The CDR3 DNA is TGTGCCAGCAGCCCTGGGACAGGGGGACAGCCCCAGCATTTT. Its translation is CASSPGTGGQPQHF.

This CDR3 is CASSLSWVGRDYEQYF. The CDR3 nucleotides read TGTGCCAGCAGTTTAAGCTGGGTTGGCAGGGATTACGAGCAGTACTTC. This rearrangement joins TRBV28 to TRBJ2-7; tentatively, D is TRBD1 (5 bases). CDR1 MDHEN and CDR2 SYDVKM come from the germline V gene. CDR3 length: 16 residues. V shed 2 bases and J shed 4 bases, with 18 bases lying between them.

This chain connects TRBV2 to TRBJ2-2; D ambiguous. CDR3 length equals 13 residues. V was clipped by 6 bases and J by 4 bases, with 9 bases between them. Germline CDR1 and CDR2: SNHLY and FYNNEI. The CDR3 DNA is TGTGCCAGCAGGGTAGGCGGCACCGGGGAGCTGTTTTTT. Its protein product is CASRVGGTGELFF.